The 31 T cell receptor beta chains reported below all come from one sample, sequenced in a study of blood T cell repertoires in COVID-19 (dated by TCRdb to the early 2020s). The library was made by the immunoSEQ multiplex PCR assay. The source is immuneACCESS, and TCRdb retained only in-frame sequences with V and J called. Part of the clones is not carried over; for the studies checked, unresolved V genes explain less than half of this, and the remainder is unexplained. The sample table shows 350,000 to 450,000 clones, and approximately 89% are seen once. The ten largest clones add up to more than 0.85% of the sample. Source material: PBMCs or T cells enriched from blood (not recorded which). These receptor sequences come from a woman aged 40 to 55 who had been exposed to COVID-19.

The chain is built from TRBV18 and TRBJ1-1, with a tentative D call TRBD1 (5 bases). The CDR3 contains 13 residues. Trimming removed 4 bases at V and 1 base at J, with 7 bases between. Germline V gene sequence: CDR1 KGHSH, CDR2 LQKENI. The CDR3 sequence is CASSQGKNTEAFF. The DNA of the CDR3 is TGTGCCAGCTCACAGGGGAAGAACACTGAAGCTTTCTTT.

For the CDR3, the DNA is TGTGCCAGCAGCTTGATAGACAGGGTGGGGAATTCACCCCTCCACTTT. It yields the protein CASSLIDRVGNSPLHF. The rearrangement joins TRBV5-5 to TRBJ1-6, with 7 bases matching TRBD1. The CDR3 has 16 amino acids. J gave up 7 bases and V 1 base, and 8 bases lay outside the gene matches. The germline gives CDR1 SGHKS, CDR2 YYEKEE (reference sequence).

The chain recombines TRBV27 with TRBJ2-3; tentative D call: TRBD1 (6 bases). Trimming pared 0 bases from V and 4 bases from J, leaving 17 bases between. The germline V gene encodes CDR1 MNHEY and CDR2 SMNVEV (reference sequence). CDR3 length: 17 residues. The CDR3 loop reads CASSLSVSLGGSDTQYF. The CDR3 nucleotides read TGTGCCAGCAGTTTATCTGTCTCCCTAGGGGGATCAGATACGCAGTATTTT.

The V call is TRBV7-8, the J call TRBJ2-1; 13 bases are a match to TRBD2. Germline trimming cut 4 bases from V and 4 bases from J; bases unmatched to any gene: 10. The CDR3 is made up of 18 amino acids. Per the germline V gene, CDR1 is SGHVS and CDR2 is FQNEAQ. CDR3 loop: CASSSRQGLAGAYNEQFF. Here the CDR3 DNA reads TGTGCCAGCAGCTCACGCCAAGGACTAGCGGGAGCTTACAATGAGCAGTTCTTC. Combining the CDR3 with reference TRBV7-8 and TRBJ2-1 gives the whole variable domain GAGVSQSPRYKVAKRGQDVALRCDPISGHVSLFWYQQALGQGPEFLTYFQNEAQLDKSGLPSDRFFAERPEGSVSTLKIQRTQQEDSAVYLCASSSRQGLAGAYNEQFFGPGTRLTVL.

The chain is built from TRBV27 and TRBJ1-3; 8 bases map to TRBD1. Trimming at V came to 3 bases and at J to 4 bases, leaving 2 bases not matched to a gene. Per the germline V gene, CDR1 is MNHEY and CDR2 is SMNVEV (reference sequence). The CDR3 is 14 amino acids. The CDR3 DNA follows: TGTGCCAGCAGTTTCACAGGGGGAGGAAACACCATATATTTT. Residues: CASSFTGGGNTIYF.

This clone was recorded only once. The rearrangement uses TRBV11-2 and TRBJ2-7; the D gene is possibly TRBD2 (5 bases). Per the germline V gene, CDR1 is SGHAT and CDR2 is FQNNGV. The V gene lost 4 bases and the J gene lost 0 bases, with 13 bases spanning the gap. The CDR3 contains 15 residues. The CDR3 loop is CASSSRTGISYEQYF. CDR3 bases: TGTGCCAGCAGCTCGAGAACCGGGATCTCCTACGAGCAGTACTTC. Using reference TRBV11-2 and TRBJ2-7 for the parts outside the CDR3, the full variable domain is EAGVAQSPRYKIIEKRQSVAFWCNPISGHATLYWYQQILGQGPKLLIQFQNNGVVDDSQLPKDRFSAERLKGVDSTLKIQPAKLEDSAVYLCASSSRTGISYEQYFGPGTRLTVT.

V gene TRBV19 combines with J gene TRBJ2-6, with a weak D call TRBD1 (6 bases). This CDR3 is built from 17 residues. The germline gives CDR1 LNHDA, CDR2 SQIVND (reference sequence). Trimming cost V 5 bases and J 0 bases, with 14 bases left between them. The CDR3 loop reads CASSRSGVSSGANVLTF. The CDR3, as DNA: TGTGCCAGTAGTCGGTCAGGGGTTAGCTCTGGGGCCAACGTCCTGACTTTC.

The V call is TRBV4-3, the J call TRBJ2-1; 8 bases line up with TRBD2. Germline lookup yields CDR1 LGHNA and CDR2 YSLEER. The CDR3 totals 17 residues. The V segment lost 4 bases and the J segment 6 bases; nucleotides outside the gene matches: 14. CDR3 loop: CASSRDHTSGFFNEQFF. The DNA for the CDR3 is TGCGCCAGCAGCCGAGATCACACTAGCGGTTTCTTCAATGAGCAGTTCTTC.

V gene TRBV13 combines with J gene TRBJ2-3; 12 nucleotides align to TRBD2. Looked up from germline, CDR1 is PRHDT and CDR2 is FYEKMQ (reference sequence). The CDR3 spans 15 residues. V shed 5 bases, J shed 4 bases, and the junction held 4 bases outside the gene matches. In DNA, the CDR3 is TGTGCCAGCAGCCCGACTAGCGGGAGCCCAGATACGCAGTATTTT. Amino acids: CASSPTSGSPDTQYF.

This rearrangement joins TRBV30 to TRBJ2-1; 9 bases align to TRBD2. V shed 5 bases, J shed 15 bases, and the junction held 17 bases outside the gene matches. This CDR3 spans 14 amino acids. Germline lookup yields CDR1 GTSNPN and CDR2 SVGIG (reference sequence). CDR3 nucleotides: TGTGCCTGGGGGCGGCGGGGGCGGGAGGGCCATTGGTTCTTC. Its translation is CAWGRRGREGHWFF.

The rearrangement links TRBV6-2 or TRBV6-3 to TRBJ1-2; TRBD1 is a possible D gene (5 bases). Looked up from germline, CDR1 is MNHEY and CDR2 is SVGEGT. The V end was cut by 2 bases, the J end by 2 bases, with 12 bases between. This CDR3 is built from 15 residues. In DNA form, the CDR3 reads TGTGCCAGCAGTTACGTAGGACACAAAAACTATGGCTACACCTTC. Its translation is CASSYVGHKNYGYTF.

The chain is built from TRBV18 and TRBJ2-7; TRBD1 is a possible D gene (5 bases). Germline loops: CDR1 KGHSH, CDR2 LQKENI. Trimming left V 2 bases short and J 2 bases short, with 13 bases between. CDR3 length: 15 residues. The CDR3 reads CASSPRGIGPYEQYF. CDR3 nucleotides: TGTGCCAGCTCACCAAGGGGAATTGGGCCCTACGAGCAGTACTTC.

This chain connects TRBV5-5 to TRBJ2-1, with D tentatively TRBD1 (6 bases). The CDR3 length is 15 residues. Germline V gives CDR1 SGHKS, CDR2 YYEKEE (reference sequence). Trimming shortened V by 0 bases and J by 7 bases, and 14 bases separated the two germline ends. The CDR3 region is CASSLALTGLNEQFF. CDR3 DNA: TGTGCCAGCAGCTTGGCTCTAACAGGGTTGAATGAGCAGTTCTTC.

The chain has TRBV5-5 and TRBJ1-2, with TRBD1 matching 10 bases. The germline V gene has CDR1 SGHKS and CDR2 YYEKEE (reference sequence). The junction had 19 bases not matched to a gene; V was cut back by 3 bases and J by 2 bases. The CDR3 sequence is 20 residues long. In DNA form, the CDR3 reads TGTGCCAGCAGCTCAATCTATAGGGACAGGGGATTGTCAACCAACTATGGCTACACCTTC. Its protein product is CASSSIYRDRGLSTNYGYTF. The whole variable domain, remainder taken from reference TRBV5-5 and TRBJ1-2, is DAGVTQSPTHLIKTRGQQVTLRCSPISGHKSVSWYQQVLGQGPQFIFQYYEKEERGRGNFPDRFSARQFPNYSSELNVNALLLGDSALYLCASSSIYRDRGLSTNYGYTFGSGTRLTVV.

The chain employs TRBV27 and TRBJ1-2, with 8 bases identical to TRBD1. Germline V gives CDR1 MNHEY, CDR2 SMNVEV (reference sequence). V was pared by 8 bases and J by 4 bases, with 12 bases of the junction left unmatched. The CDR3 is made up of 15 amino acids. The CDR3 reads CASRTSGGWGYGYTF. CDR3 bases: TGTGCCAGCCGAACATCAGGGGGCTGGGGCTATGGCTACACCTTC.

The rearrangement uses TRBV9 and TRBJ2-2; no clear D gene. Germline-derived CDR1 and CDR2 are SGDLS and YYNGEE. The CDR3 totals 17 residues. The ends were cut back, 3 bases at V and 0 bases at J, with 15 bases in the middle. The chain's CDR3 is CASSASGYPSNTGELFF. The CDR3, as DNA: TGTGCCAGCAGCGCATCAGGTTACCCATCGAACACCGGGGAGCTGTTTTTT.

The gene calls are TRBV19 and TRBJ1-3, with 9 bases identical to TRBD1. The V gene end was trimmed by 7 bases and the J gene end by 1 base; junction bases not matched to a gene: 5. CDR3 length equals 15 residues. Germline V CDR1 and CDR2: LNHDA, SQIVND (reference sequence). The CDR3 region is CASNTQGASGNTIYF. CDR3 DNA sequence: TGTGCCAGTAACACACAGGGGGCGTCTGGAAACACCATATATTTT.

This clone has just one count. V and J are TRBV7-3 and TRBJ2-3; 8 bases line up with TRBD1. The ends lost 0 bases at V and 3 bases at J; junction bases unmatched: 8. Germline V CDR1 and CDR2: SGHTA, FQGTGA. The CDR3 runs 17 residues. CDR3 sequence (DNA): TGTGCCAGCAGCTTAACGGGAGGACAGGGTGGGACAGATACGCAGTATTTT. Translated: CASSLTGGQGGTDTQYF.

The rearrangement uses TRBV6-7 and TRBJ1-2, with D tentatively TRBD1 (6 bases). TRBV6-7 is treated as an ORF (open reading frame) with a function not yet certain. The V and J ends lost 0 bases and 2 bases respectively, with 13 bases between them. The CDR3 is made up of 16 amino acids. For the CDR3, the DNA is TGTGCCAGCAGTTACTCTCGGGACATGATAAACTATGGCTACACCTTC. It codes for CASSYSRDMINYGYTF.

This chain links TRBV11-3 with TRBJ2-1; TRBD2 matches 8 bases. The ends lost 5 bases at V and 7 bases at J; junction bases unmatched: 10. The CDR3 runs 15 residues. Germline V gives CDR1 SGHNT, CDR2 YENEEA. The CDR3 nucleotides read TGTGCCAGCAGCCAAGAAGCGGGAGTGGGGAATGAGCAGTTCTTC. Amino acids: CASSQEAGVGNEQFF.

This rearrangement joins TRBV19 to TRBJ2-7, with 13 bases aligning to TRBD2. Germline CDR1 is LNHDA and CDR2 is SQIVND (reference sequence). The CDR3 has 18 residues. The ends lost 3 bases at V and 0 bases at J; junction bases unmatched: 8. In nucleotides, the CDR3 is TGTGCCAGTAGTATCGCGGGGACTAGCGGGGTGAGCTCCTACGAGCAGTACTTC. Protein product: CASSIAGTSGVSSYEQYF. The complete variable domain, with remaining parts taken from reference TRBV19 and TRBJ2-7, reads DGGITQSPKYLFRKEGQNVTLSCEQNLNHDAMYWYRQDPGQGLRLIYYSQIVNDFQKGDIAEGYSVSREKKESFPLTVTSAQKNPTAFYLCASSIAGTSGVSSYEQYFGPGTRLTVT.

The chain uses TRBV7-9 and TRBJ1-1, with 7 bases aligning to TRBD1. The trim removed 5 bases at V and 1 base at J, leaving 4 bases unmatched. Germline-derived CDR1 and CDR2 are SEHNR and FQNEAQ (reference sequence). The CDR3 covers 14 residues. The CDR3, as DNA: TGTGCCAGCAGCCGACAGGGATCGAACACTGAAGCTTTCTTT. Translated, it gives CASSRQGSNTEAFF.

The rearrangement links TRBV24-1 to TRBJ1-2; 9 bases agree with TRBD1. CDR1 KGHDR and CDR2 SFDVKD come from the germline V gene. The CDR3 extends over 14 amino acids. The junction had 7 bases not matched to a gene; V was cut back by 4 bases and J by 8 bases. The CDR3 reads CATSERRTGEGYTF. The CDR3 DNA follows: TGTGCCACCAGTGAGAGAAGGACAGGGGAAGGCTACACCTTC.

Here the CDR3 reads CASSPPRGRSGNTIYF. The CDR3 nucleotides are TGTGCCAGCAGCCCACCCCGAGGCCGCTCTGGAAACACCATATATTTT. J is TRBJ1-3 and V is TRBV3-1 (or the pseudogene TRBV3-2), with D uncertain. V was clipped by 4 bases and J by 0 bases, with 13 bases between them. CDR1 and CDR2 (germline): LGHDT, YNNKEL (reference sequence). This CDR3 is built from 16 residues.

The gene calls are TRBV19 and TRBJ1-5; no reliable D call. There are 14 residues in the CDR3. The germline V gene encodes CDR1 LNHDA and CDR2 SQIVND (reference sequence). With 5 bases removed from V and 2 bases from J, the gap between germline ends came to 10 bases. As DNA, the CDR3 is TGTGCCAGTAGTCCTAGGTCGGGCAATCAGCCCCAGCATTTT. Translation: CASSPRSGNQPQHF.

The J gene is TRBJ1-2, the V gene TRBV24-1; D is ambiguous. There are 14 residues in the CDR3. Per germline, CDR1 KGHDR and CDR2 SFDVKD. Trimming took 3 bases from V and 6 from J, leaving 13 bases between them. The chain's CDR3 is CATSDGLRVDGYTF. The CDR3 DNA is TGTGCCACCAGTGATGGCCTCCGGGTTGATGGCTACACCTTC.

The rearrangement joins TRBV3-1 (or the pseudogene TRBV3-2) to TRBJ1-1, with a weak D call TRBD1 (6 bases). The germline CDR1 and CDR2 sequences are LGHDT and YNNKEL (reference sequence). The CDR3 sequence is 16 residues long. Trimming pared 0 bases from V and 5 bases from J, leaving 16 bases between. The CDR3 loop reads CASSQEGRGARTEAFF. The DNA of the CDR3 is TGTGCCAGCAGCCAAGAGGGTCGGGGGGCGCGAACTGAAGCTTTCTTT.

The gene calls are TRBV6-5 and TRBJ2-7; 11 nucleotides align to TRBD1. The CDR3 is 15 amino acids. Germline assignment: CDR1 MNHEY and CDR2 SVGAGI. After removal of 7 bases from V and 4 bases from J, the junction contained 9 bases not matched to a gene. CDR3 sequence reads: CASTIRTGGLYEQYF. In DNA, the CDR3 is TGTGCCAGCACGATAAGGACAGGGGGCCTGTACGAGCAGTACTTC.

The chain recombines TRBV25-1 with TRBJ2-7, with D hard to call. The CDR3 consists of 15 residues. Germline-derived CDR1 and CDR2 are MGHDK and SYGVNS. Trimming took off 1 base at V and 5 bases at J, with 15 bases between the two ends. This CDR3 is CASSESGRVSHEQYF. CDR3 in DNA: TGTGCCAGCAGTGAATCTGGCCGGGTTTCCCACGAGCAGTACTTC.

This clone has a single count. CDR3 sequence (DNA): TGTGCCAGCAGTGAACGGACAACCCTTAGCAATCAGCCCCAGCATTTT. Its translation is CASSERTTLSNQPQHF. The chain is built from TRBV6-1 and TRBJ1-5; D might be TRBD1 (5 bases). V lost 2 bases and J 0 bases, leaving 11 bases between the germline ends. Germline V gene data show CDR1 as MNHNS and CDR2 as SASEGT. This CDR3 has 16 residues.

The chain employs TRBV30 and TRBJ2-5; TRBD2 matches at 10 bases. The CDR3 has 16 residues. CDR1 GTSNPN and CDR2 SVGIG come from the germline V gene (reference sequence). V lost 4 bases to trimming and J lost 5 bases; unmatched junction nucleotides: 13. The CDR3 spells CAWTSGGGGRSETQYF. The CDR3 DNA reads as TGTGCCTGGACTAGCGGGGGAGGCGGCCGTTCGGAGACCCAGTACTTC. The full variable domain, completed using reference TRBV30 and TRBJ2-5, is SQTIHQWPATLVQPVGSPLSLECTVEGTSNPNLYWYRQAAGRGLQLLFYSVGIGQISSEVPQNLSASRPQDRQFILSSKKLLLSDSGFYLCAWTSGGGGRSETQYFGPGTRLLVL.